Below are 25 T cell receptor beta chains sequenced from a single sample in a study of Ad26.COV2.S vaccination and SARS-CoV-2 variants. The sample's treatment: some 20 received Ad26.COV2.S at low or high dose, single or two shots; about 5 received placebo; per-sample allocation not given. Specimens were obtained on day 63 following the first vaccine or placebo injection. Produced via immunoSEQ multiplex PCR; TCRdb's table is partial and in-frame only. This sample has about 280,000 clones, with around 87% found just once. Sequencing was performed on peripheral blood, taken in a trial of Ad26.COV2.S vaccine versus placebo. The origin of the receptors is a person aged 18-65 years who received the Ad26.COV2.S COVID-19 vaccine or a placebo.

The chain combines TRBV29-1 with TRBJ1-1; no clear D. Trimming left V 4 bases short and J 0 bases short, with 9 bases between. Germline V gene lookup returns CDR1 SQVTM and CDR2 ANQGSEA. The CDR3 loop spans 13 amino acids. As DNA, the CDR3 is TGCAGCGTTGGGAGTCTAATGAACACTGAAGCTTTCTTT. Its protein is CSVGSLMNTEAFF. The whole variable domain, filled in from reference TRBV29-1 and TRBJ1-1, reads SAVISQKPSRDICQRGTSLTIQCQVDSQVTMMFWYRQQPGQSLTLIATANQGSEATYESGFVIDKFPISRPNLTFSTLTVSNMSPEDSSIYLCSVGSLMNTEAFFGQGTRLTVV.

This chain joins TRBV6-5 and TRBJ2-5; possibly TRBD1 for D (6 bases). The CDR3 loop spans 15 amino acids. Germline V gene data show CDR1 as MNHEY and CDR2 as SVGAGI. Trimming removed 6 bases at V and 2 bases at J, with 16 bases between. The DNA for the CDR3 is TGTGCCAGCAGACGATCCGGGACATTACAAGAGACCCAGTACTTC. Translation gives CASRRSGTLQETQYF.

The genes are TRBV5-1 and TRBJ2-3; 12 bases align to TRBD2. Germline V gene data show CDR1 as SGHRS and CDR2 as YFSETQ. This CDR3 has 17 amino acids. V lost 3 bases, J lost 2 bases, and 7 bases stayed unmatched. CDR3 sequence (DNA): TGCGCCAGCAGCTGGGGGACTAGCGGGCACCCCACAGATACGCAGTATTTT. This gives the protein CASSWGTSGHPTDTQYF.

V gene TRBV6-6 combines with J gene TRBJ1-2; unclear D gene. Germline CDR1 and CDR2: MNHNY and SVGAGI (reference sequence). V was trimmed by 5 bases and J by 4 bases, leaving 8 bases between them. This CDR3 spans 12 amino acids. Here the CDR3 reads CASSPESYGYTF. The CDR3 coding sequence is TGTGCCAGCAGTCCAGAGTCCTATGGCTACACCTTC.

The chain has TRBV9 and TRBJ2-2; TRBD1 or TRBD2 may be the D gene (6 bases each). CDR3 length: 17 amino acids. Germline V gene data show CDR1 as SGDLS and CDR2 as YYNGEE. The germline V and J ends were trimmed by 0 bases and 4 bases, with 16 bases remaining between them. DNA of the CDR3: TGTGCCAGCAGCGTAGGCGGGAAGGGGGTACCCACCGGGGAGCTGTTTTTT. Encoded protein: CASSVGGKGVPTGELFF.

The chain joins TRBV12-5 to TRBJ2-1; D tentatively fits TRBD1 or TRBD2 (6 bases each). The V and J ends lost 6 bases and 10 bases respectively, with 13 bases between them. Germline CDR1 LGHNT, CDR2 FRNRAP. The CDR3 consists of 12 residues. In nucleotides, the CDR3 is TGTGCTAGTGGACAGGGAGGTGGCGAGCAGTTCTTC. It codes for CASGQGGGEQFF.

The chain is built from TRBV3-1 (or the pseudogene TRBV3-2) and TRBJ2-1; 8 bases are a match to TRBD2. Trimming removed 3 bases from V and 8 bases from J; junction bases left unmatched: 9. The CDR3 is 15 amino acids. Germline-derived CDR1 and CDR2 are LGHDT and YNNKEL (reference sequence). The CDR3 is CASSHKAGGVHEQFF. DNA for the CDR3: TGTGCCAGCAGCCATAAGGCGGGAGGTGTTCATGAGCAGTTCTTC.

This rearrangement joins TRBV4-3 to TRBJ2-1, with 9 positions matching TRBD1. This CDR3 has 16 residues. Losses at the gene ends were 4 bases for V and 6 bases for J; bases not matched to a gene: 10. The germline CDR1 and CDR2 sequences are LGHNA and YSLEER. The DNA for the CDR3 is TGCGCCAGCAGCCTTCGGGGACAGGGAGGGGTCAATGAGCAGTTCTTC. This sequence encodes CASSLRGQGGVNEQFF.

This clone showed up just once. The chain combines TRBV19 with TRBJ2-3; D not resolved. V was cut by 3 bases and J by 2 bases, with 6 bases left in between. The germline gives CDR1 LNHDA, CDR2 SQIVND (reference sequence). The CDR3 consists of 13 residues. This CDR3 reads CASSILITDTQYF. For the CDR3, the DNA is TGTGCCAGTAGTATCTTGATCACAGATACGCAGTATTTT.

This clone was found many times. The chain has TRBV27 and TRBJ2-7; D is unresolved. V lost 8 bases and J lost 6, with 11 bases in between. This CDR3 is 11 amino acids long. Per germline, CDR1 MNHEY and CDR2 SMNVEV (reference sequence). CDR3 amino acids: CASRTGAEQYF. The CDR3 DNA reads TGTGCCAGCCGCACGGGCGCCGAGCAGTACTTC.

This sequence joins TRBV15 and TRBJ1-1, with D hard to call. CDR1 is LNHNV, CDR2 YYDKDF, per germline (reference sequence). This CDR3 comprises 14 residues. The germline V and J ends were trimmed by 0 bases and 5 bases, with 10 bases remaining between them. The CDR3 coding sequence is TGTGCCACCAGCAGAGAACTGGACGGGACTGAAGCTTTCTTT. It translates to CATSRELDGTEAFF.

This clone was seen a single time. This chain joins TRBV30 and TRBJ2-2, with D hard to call. V was trimmed by 2 bases and J by 8 bases, leaving 12 bases between them. The CDR3 length is 13 residues. The germline V gene encodes CDR1 GTSNPN and CDR2 SVGIG (reference sequence). CDR3 region: CAWSRRPSGELFF. The CDR3 coding sequence is TGTGCCTGGAGTCGTAGGCCCTCGGGGGAGCTGTTTTTT. The entire variable domain, with the rest obtained from reference TRBV30 and TRBJ2-2, is as follows: SQTIHQWPATLVQPVGSPLSLECTVEGTSNPNLYWYRQAAGRGLQLLFYSVGIGQISSEVPQNLSASRPQDRQFILSSKKLLLSDSGFYLCAWSRRPSGELFFGEGSRLTVL.

The V call is TRBV7-9, the J call TRBJ2-7; 9 bases agree with TRBD1. Per germline, CDR1 SEHNR and CDR2 FQNEAQ (reference sequence). The CDR3 is made up of 14 amino acids. V gave up 5 bases and J gave up 2 bases; unmatched junction bases: 4. Here the CDR3 reads CASSRTGAPYEQYF. CDR3 nucleotide sequence: TGTGCCAGCAGCCGGACAGGGGCACCCTACGAGCAGTACTTC.

This clone was counted only a few times. This chain uses TRBV15 with TRBJ2-3, with no clear D. Per the germline V gene, CDR1 is LNHNV and CDR2 is YYDKDF (reference sequence). Trimming took 5 bases from V and 0 from J, leaving 6 bases between them. The CDR3 consists of 13 residues. Written as DNA, the CDR3 is TGTGCCACCAGCCCCCCTAGCACAGATACGCAGTATTTT. This encodes CATSPPSTDTQYF.

The chain is built from TRBV7-6 and TRBJ2-7, with 10 bases fitting TRBD2. The CDR3 sequence is 15 residues long. Per germline, CDR1 SGHVS and CDR2 FNYEAQ. Trimming at V came to 6 bases and at J to 3 bases, leaving 8 bases not matched to a gene. As DNA, the CDR3 is TGTGCCAGCAGTTCACTAGCGGGGCCTTACTACGAGCAGTACTTC. Its translation is CASSSLAGPYYEQYF.

V and J are TRBV7-9 and TRBJ1-1; D gene ambiguous. The V end lost 5 bases, the J end lost 2 bases, and 15 bases lay between the germline ends. Germline V gene data show CDR1 as SEHNR and CDR2 as FQNEAQ (reference sequence). CDR3 length: 15 amino acids. CDR3 protein: CASSPRSGPNTEAFF. The CDR3 DNA reads TGTGCCAGCAGCCCAAGGTCCGGGCCTAACACTGAAGCTTTCTTT. Using reference TRBV7-9 and TRBJ1-1 for the parts outside the CDR3, the full variable domain is DTGVSQNPRHKITKRGQNVTFRCDPISEHNRLYWYRQTLGQGPEFLTYFQNEAQLEKSRLLSDRFSAERPKGSFSTLEIQRTEQGDSAMYLCASSPRSGPNTEAFFGQGTRLTVV.

V and J are TRBV7-2 and TRBJ2-7; 13 positions agree with TRBD2. The CDR3 runs 15 residues. V lost 3 bases and J lost 2; bases outside the gene matches: 1. Germline-derived CDR1 and CDR2 are SGHTA and FQGNSA. CDR3 amino acids: CASSFGTSGTYEQYF. The CDR3 region has the DNA TGTGCCAGCAGCTTTGGGACTAGCGGGACCTACGAGCAGTACTTC.

The V call is TRBV28, the J call TRBJ2-7; D ambiguous. CDR1 is MDHEN and CDR2 is SYDVKM in the germline V gene. The CDR3 covers 14 residues. The V and J ends lost 2 bases and 0 bases respectively, with 8 bases between them. CDR3: CASSLIDNSYEQYF. The DNA for the CDR3 is TGTGCCAGCAGTTTAATCGACAACTCCTACGAGCAGTACTTC. Full variable domain (rest looked up from reference TRBV28 and TRBJ2-7): DVKVTQSSRYLVKRTGEKVFLECVQDMDHENMFWYRQDPGLGLRLIYFSYDVKMKEKGDIPEGYSVSREKKERFSLILESASTNQTSMYLCASSLIDNSYEQYFGPGTRLTVT.

The chain couples TRBV7-2 to TRBJ2-3; D ambiguous. The CDR3 loop spans 17 amino acids. The V end lost 5 bases, the J end lost 4 bases, and 22 bases lay between the germline ends. Germline V CDR1 and CDR2: SGHTA, FQGNSA. CDR3 amino acids: CASSPRMQALIPDTQYF. For the CDR3, the DNA is TGTGCCAGCAGCCCAAGAATGCAGGCCCTAATTCCAGATACGCAGTATTTT. The full variable domain, with the rest looked up from reference TRBV7-2 and TRBJ2-3, is GAGVSQSPSNKVTEKGKDVELRCDPISGHTALYWYRQSLGQGLEFLIYFQGNSAPDKSGLPSDRFSAERTGGSVSTLTIQRTQQEDSAVYLCASSPRMQALIPDTQYFGPGTRLTVL.

The chain joins TRBV30 to TRBJ1-6; D gene uncertain. V lost 3 bases to trimming and J lost 7 bases, with 4 bases between them. Germline loops: CDR1 GTSNPN, CDR2 SVGIG (reference sequence). The CDR3 has 11 amino acids. The CDR3 loop reads CAWRENSPLHF. CDR3 coding DNA: TGTGCCTGGAGAGAAAATTCACCCCTCCACTTT. Full variable domain (rest looked up from reference TRBV30 and TRBJ1-6): SQTIHQWPATLVQPVGSPLSLECTVEGTSNPNLYWYRQAAGRGLQLLFYSVGIGQISSEVPQNLSASRPQDRQFILSSKKLLLSDSGFYLCAWRENSPLHFGNGTRLTVT.

The chain employs TRBV7-9 and TRBJ2-7; unclear D gene. Trimming pared 5 bases from V and 3 bases from J, leaving 8 bases between. The CDR3 runs to 12 residues. In germline, CDR1 is SEHNR, CDR2 FQNEAQ (reference sequence). CDR3: CASSDQSYEQYF. The CDR3 nucleotides read TGTGCCAGCAGCGACCAAAGCTACGAGCAGTACTTC.

The rearrangement joins TRBV5-4 to TRBJ2-1; 14 bases are a match to TRBD2. Germline V CDR1 and CDR2: SGHNT, YYREEE (reference sequence). Trimming cost V 4 bases and J 7 bases; bases outside gene matches: 10. The CDR3 spans 17 residues. The CDR3 loop is CASSPGTSGSGRNEQFF. The CDR3 DNA reads as TGTGCCAGCAGCCCCGGGACTAGCGGGAGTGGGAGGAATGAGCAGTTCTTC.

This rearrangement joins TRBV13 to TRBJ2-2; no clear D gene. The germline V and J ends were trimmed by 5 bases and 2 bases, with 9 bases remaining between them. This CDR3 contains 14 residues. The germline CDR1 and CDR2 sequences are PRHDT and FYEKMQ (reference sequence). The DNA for the CDR3 is TGTGCCAGCAGCCCCGAGGTTAACACCGGGGAGCTGTTTTTT. Its protein is CASSPEVNTGELFF.

The chain recombines TRBV19 with TRBJ2-3; the match to TRBD2 covers 12 bases. Germline CDR1 reads LNHDA; CDR2 reads SQIVND (reference sequence). This CDR3 region has 17 residues. V lost 4 bases, J lost 2 bases, and 7 bases stayed unmatched. The CDR3 DNA reads TGTGCCAGTAGTACGCTACTAGCGGGGGGATCCACAGATACGCAGTATTTT. Translated, it gives CASSTLLAGGSTDTQYF.

This chain connects TRBV5-1 to TRBJ2-2; D unresolved. V was cut by 0 bases and J by 6 bases, with 6 bases left in between. The CDR3 is made up of 13 amino acids. Germline V gene data show CDR1 as SGHRS and CDR2 as YFSETQ. CDR3 in amino acids: CASSLVESGELFF. For the CDR3, the DNA is TGCGCCAGCAGCTTGGTGGAGTCCGGGGAGCTGTTTTTT.